Detailed here is one T cell receptor (beta chain). Its antigen is currently unknown. These data belong to a study of OX40 agonist ivuxolimab in advanced cancers. Overall study context: Eligibility admitted prior anti-PD-1, anti-PD-L1 or anti-CTLA-4 therapy; about 40% had some.

The protocol was immunoSEQ multiplex PCR, while the TCRdb copy is restricted to in-frame clones and leaves out a portion. The sample yields 99,000 or so clones, 85% to 95% seen once. The study, taken as a whole, reports: At 0.1 to 3.0 mg/kg and by week 6, clonal expansion occurred in CD4+ and CD8+ blood T cells. Expanded clones were, on average, more numerous in CD8+ T cells than in CD4+.

On cycle 4 day 1 and cycle 7 day 1, as well as at baseline, blood was sampled. The CDR3 consists of 14 residues. V gave up 4 bases and J gave up 4 bases, with 14 bases separating them. Germline assignment: CDR1 GTSNPN and CDR2 SVGIG (reference sequence). The receptor's source is an adult with an advanced solid tumor such as melanoma, head and neck, liver or kidney cancer. The J gene is TRBJ1-5, the V gene TRBV30; D is unresolved. The specimen was CD4+ or CD8+ T cells sorted from blood, collected in a trial of the OX40 agonist ivuxolimab. As DNA, the CDR3 is TGTGCCTGGAACCCGGGCTTCGGGAATCAGCCCCAGCATTTT. The encoded protein is CAWNPGFGNQPQHF.